Shown below are 12 T cell receptor beta chains from a single sample sequenced in a study of blood T cell repertoires in COVID-19. Produced via immunoSEQ multiplex PCR; TCRdb's table is partial and in-frame only. This sample has over 200,000 clones, with roughly 87% found just once. Sequencing was done on a sample of PBMCs or T cells enriched from blood (not recorded which). The receptors originated from a man aged 25 to 40 who had recovered from COVID-19.

This sequence joins TRBV6-1 and TRBJ1-6; a weak D match, TRBD1 (6 bases). The length of the CDR3 is 15 residues. CDR1 and CDR2 from the germline V gene are MNHNS and SASEGT. Trimming stripped 1 base from V and 9 bases from J, with 13 bases between. The CDR3 sequence: CASSEGYRVTSPLHF. In nucleotides, the CDR3 is TGTGCCAGCAGTGAAGGGTACAGGGTAACTTCACCCCTCCACTTT.

The chain links TRBV7-8 to TRBJ1-6, with 8 positions matching TRBD1. There are 16 residues in the CDR3. Germline assignment: CDR1 SGHVS and CDR2 FQNEAQ. The V gene end was trimmed by 4 bases and the J gene end by 6 bases; junction bases not matched to a gene: 8. CDR3 sequence (DNA): TGTGCCAGCAGCTCCCCGGACAGGGAGCGTAATTCACCCCTCCACTTT. Protein product: CASSSPDRERNSPLHF.

This chain uses TRBV4-2 with TRBJ1-2; D remains unclear. CDR1 is LGHNA, CDR2 YNFKEQ, per germline. There are 12 residues in the CDR3. The germline V and J ends were trimmed by 1 base and 5 bases, with 5 bases remaining between them. DNA of the CDR3: TGTGCCAGCAGCCAAGCCTTGTATGGCTACACCTTC. Translating gives CASSQALYGYTF.

The rearrangement uses TRBV28 and TRBJ2-7, with D perhaps matching TRBD1 (5 bases). The CDR3 has 15 residues. V shed 7 bases and J shed 0 bases, with 16 bases lying between them. From germline, CDR1 is MDHEN and CDR2 SYDVKM. The CDR3 protein is CASISGAVGSYEQYF. CDR3 in DNA: TGTGCCAGCATAAGTGGGGCCGTCGGCTCCTACGAGCAGTACTTC.

J is TRBJ1-2 and V is TRBV5-5; D call uncertain. This CDR3 region has 14 residues. V was cut by 0 bases and J by 8 bases, with 14 bases left in between. Germline CDR1 is SGHKS and CDR2 is YYEKEE (reference sequence). The CDR3 sequence is CASSLAPQELGYTF. The CDR3, as DNA: TGTGCCAGCAGCTTGGCCCCCCAGGAATTAGGCTACACCTTC.

In this sample, this clone turned up once. The rearrangement uses TRBV9 and TRBJ1-2; 8 nucleotides align to TRBD1. The V gene end was trimmed by 3 bases and the J gene end by 9 bases; junction bases not matched to a gene: 7. The CDR3 is 13 amino acids. CDR1 SGDLS and CDR2 YYNGEE come from the germline V gene. In DNA form, the CDR3 reads TGTGCCAGCAGCGATACCACAGGGGGACGCTACACCTTC. This encodes CASSDTTGGRYTF.

The chain is built from TRBV30 and TRBJ2-7, with D perhaps matching TRBD2 (6 bases). V gave up 3 bases and J gave up 3 bases, with 21 bases separating them. There are 16 residues in the CDR3. Germline CDR1 and CDR2: GTSNPN and SVGIG (reference sequence). The chain's CDR3 is CAWRPGGAVLYYEQYF. The CDR3 DNA reads TGTGCCTGGAGACCCGGAGGGGCCGTCCTTTACTACGAGCAGTACTTC.

V and J are TRBV2 and TRBJ1-2; maybe TRBD1 (6 bases). The length of the CDR3 is 13 residues. Trimming removed 11 bases from V and 6 bases from J, with 19 bases in between. Germline V gives CDR1 SNHLY, CDR2 FYNNEI. CDR3 DNA: TGTGCCGGAAAGGCTGGGGGCAGGGATGGCTACACCTTC. Encoded protein: CAGKAGGRDGYTF. Using reference TRBV2 and TRBJ1-2 for the parts outside the CDR3, the full variable domain is EPEVTQTPSHQVTQMGQEVILRCVPISNHLYFYWYRQILGQKVEFLVSFYNNEISEKSEIFDDQFSVERPDGSNFTLKIRSTKLEDSAMYFCAGKAGGRDGYTFGSGTRLTVV.

CDR3 sequence reads: CASTGRVAGELFF. In DNA form, the CDR3 reads TGTGCCAGCACCGGGAGAGTCGCCGGGGAGCTGTTTTTT. The chain has TRBV6-5 and TRBJ2-2; possibly TRBD2 for D (6 bases). CDR3 length: 13 amino acids. V shed 7 bases and J shed 6 bases, with 12 bases lying between them. Germline values: CDR1 MNHEY, CDR2 SVGAGI.

CDR3 nucleotides: TGTGCCAGCAGCCAAGGTAGCGGGTCGGGCACTGAAGCTTTCTTT. This encodes CASSQGSGSGTEAFF. This rearrangement joins TRBV3-1 (or the pseudogene TRBV3-2) to TRBJ1-1; D uncertain. CDR1 is LGHDT, CDR2 YNNKEL, per germline (reference sequence). The V gene lost 1 base and the J gene lost 4 bases, with 13 bases spanning the gap. The CDR3 is 15 amino acids.

This rearrangement joins TRBV7-9 to TRBJ1-5; D is unresolved. The CDR3 has 15 amino acids. The germline V gene encodes CDR1 SEHNR and CDR2 FQNEAQ (reference sequence). With 1 base removed from V and 2 bases from J, the gap between germline ends came to 9 bases. CDR3 loop: CASSLDGVGNQPQHF. CDR3 DNA: TGTGCCAGCAGCTTAGACGGGGTGGGCAATCAGCCCCAGCATTTT. Supplemented by reference TRBV7-9 and TRBJ1-5, the full variable domain reads DTGVSQNPRHKITKRGQNVTFRCDPISEHNRLYWYRQTLGQGPEFLTYFQNEAQLEKSRLLSDRFSAERPKGSFSTLEIQRTEQGDSAMYLCASSLDGVGNQPQHFGDGTRLSIL.

The gene calls are TRBV5-1 and TRBJ2-3, with D perhaps TRBD2 (5 bases). V was shortened by 2 bases and J by 1 base, with 8 bases between the two germline ends. CDR3 length: 14 residues. Germline assignment: CDR1 SGHRS and CDR2 YFSETQ. CDR3 loop: CASSLGSGTDTQYF. In DNA form, the CDR3 reads TGCGCCAGCAGCTTAGGGAGCGGCACAGATACGCAGTATTTT.